This T cell receptor beta chain emerged from a study of cytotoxic CD8 clonotypes in ibrutinib-treated CLL. Study-wide context: On average, each sample had some 250,000 productive templates and approximately 100,000 productive rearrangements. Study conclusions and caveats: In comparison with age-matched healthy donors, baseline clonality was higher and tracked circulating CD8+ T-cell counts.

Assay used: immunoSEQ multiplex PCR; TCRdb lists only in-frame clones, some missing. The repertoire holds roughly 330,000 clones, 60% to 80% seen once, with roughly 6.8% in the top ten. This clone has only a few counts. Its antigen remains unidentified. The CDR3 consists of 14 residues. Germline V gene sequence: CDR1 MNHEY, CDR2 SMNVEV (reference sequence). Trimming removed 0 bases at V and 7 bases at J, with 12 bases between. This chain uses TRBV27 with TRBJ1-1; maybe TRBD1 (5 bases). This TCR derives from a human donor with chronic lymphocytic leukemia. The specimen was PBMCs, collected after 36 months of ibrutinib treatment. CDR3 residues: CASSLSGGVVEAFF. The CDR3 DNA follows: TGTGCCAGCAGTTTATCCGGAGGGGTGGTTGAAGCTTTCTTT.